This T cell receptor (beta chain) was recovered during a study of blood T cell repertoires in COVID-19. Study as a whole: From the United States, Italy and Spain came samples of acute and convalescent COVID-19. PBMCs, B-cell-depleted T cells, or T cells were the source of the cDNA or gDNA that made up the material.

TCRdb's table, derived via immunoSEQ multiplex PCR, lists solely in-frame clones and lacks some. This sample has around 380,000 clones, with 70% to 90% found just once. The germline V gene has CDR1 LGHNA and CDR2 YSLEER. J was trimmed by 4 bases and V by 1 base; bases with no gene match: 3. This CDR3 has 15 residues. Enrollees, roughly 18 to 95 years old, lived in fewer than 25 US areas. The clonotype originates from a man under 40 who had recovered from COVID-19. Sequenced material: PBMCs or T cells enriched from blood (not recorded which). V gene TRBV4-3 combines with J gene TRBJ1-3, with 8 bases matching TRBD1. The CDR3 sequence is CASSQGTGMGNTIYF. The CDR3 DNA reads as TGCGCCAGCAGCCAAGGGACAGGGATGGGAAACACCATATATTTT.